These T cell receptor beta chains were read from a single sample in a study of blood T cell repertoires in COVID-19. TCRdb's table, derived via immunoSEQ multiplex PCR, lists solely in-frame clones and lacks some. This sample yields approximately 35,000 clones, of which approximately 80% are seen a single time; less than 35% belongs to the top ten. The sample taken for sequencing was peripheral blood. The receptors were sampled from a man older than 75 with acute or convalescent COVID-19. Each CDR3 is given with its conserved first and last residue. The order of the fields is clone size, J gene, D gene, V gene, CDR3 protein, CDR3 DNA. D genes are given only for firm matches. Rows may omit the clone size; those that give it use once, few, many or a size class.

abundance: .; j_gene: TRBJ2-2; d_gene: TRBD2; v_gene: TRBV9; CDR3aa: CASSVGAGAAGELFF; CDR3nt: TGTGCCAGCAGCGTAGGGGCGGGAGCTGCCGGGGAGCTGTTTTTT
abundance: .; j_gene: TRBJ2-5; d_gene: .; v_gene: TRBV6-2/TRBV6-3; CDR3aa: CASSYAGANQETQYF; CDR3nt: TGTGCCAGCAGTTACGCGGGGGCCAACCAAGAGACCCAGTACTTC
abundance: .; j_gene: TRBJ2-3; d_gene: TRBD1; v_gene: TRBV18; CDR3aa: CASSPRTGSTDTQYF; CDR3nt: TGTGCCAGCTCACCTAGGACAGGGAGCACAGATACGCAGTATTTT
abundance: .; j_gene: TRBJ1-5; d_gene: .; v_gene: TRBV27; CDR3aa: CASSLYGPGTNQPQHF; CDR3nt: TGTGCCAGCAGTTTATACGGGCCAGGGACAAATCAGCCCCAGCATTTT
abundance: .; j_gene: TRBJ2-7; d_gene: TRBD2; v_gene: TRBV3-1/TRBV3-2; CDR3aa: CASSHSTSGSYEQYF; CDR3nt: TGTGCCAGCAGCCATAGCACTAGCGGGAGCTACGAGCAGTACTTC
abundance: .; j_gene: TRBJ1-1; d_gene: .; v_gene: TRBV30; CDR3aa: CAWSLGGTLAFF; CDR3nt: TGTGCCTGGAGTCTGGGGGGGACACTAGCTTTCTTT
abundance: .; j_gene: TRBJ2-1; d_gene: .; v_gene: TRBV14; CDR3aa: CASSRDFYYNEQFF; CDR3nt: TGTGCCAGCAGCCGGGACTTCTACTACAATGAGCAGTTCTTC
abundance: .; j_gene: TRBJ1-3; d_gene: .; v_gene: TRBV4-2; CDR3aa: CASSQAGGDGNTIYF; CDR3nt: TGTGCCAGCAGCCAAGCGGGGGGGGACGGAAACACCATATATTTT
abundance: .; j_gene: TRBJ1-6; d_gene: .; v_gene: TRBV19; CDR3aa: CASSIRVLTSYNSPLHF; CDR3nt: TGTGCCAGTAGTATACGAGTATTAACCTCCTATAATTCACCCCTCCACTTT
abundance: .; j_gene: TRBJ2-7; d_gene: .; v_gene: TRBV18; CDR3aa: CASSPQWGTLSAEQYF; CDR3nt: TGTGCCAGCTCACCACAGTGGGGGACTTTAAGTGCCGAGCAGTACTTC
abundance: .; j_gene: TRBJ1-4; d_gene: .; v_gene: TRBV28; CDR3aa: CASSSTGVRREKLFF; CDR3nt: TGTGCCAGCAGCTCGACGGGGGTCAGAAGGGAAAAACTGTTTTTT
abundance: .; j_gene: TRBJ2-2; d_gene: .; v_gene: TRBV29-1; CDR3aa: CSVLYSGTNTGELFF; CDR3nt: TGCAGCGTCCTATACAGCGGCACTAACACCGGGGAGCTGTTTTTT
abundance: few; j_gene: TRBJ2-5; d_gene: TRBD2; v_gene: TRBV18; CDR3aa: CASSPPSLSGQTQYF; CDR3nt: TGTGCCAGCTCACCACCTTCTCTTAGCGGGCAGACCCAGTACTTC
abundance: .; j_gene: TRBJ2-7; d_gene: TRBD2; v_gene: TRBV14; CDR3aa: CASSQGGTSGKYLPEQYF; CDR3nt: TGTGCCAGCAGCCAAGGAGGGACTAGCGGAAAATACCTACCCGAGCAGTACTTC
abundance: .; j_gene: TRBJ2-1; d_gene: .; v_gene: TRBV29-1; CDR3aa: CSVGSGSGDYNEQFF; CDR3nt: TGCAGCGTTGGGTCCGGGAGCGGAGATTACAATGAGCAGTTCTTC
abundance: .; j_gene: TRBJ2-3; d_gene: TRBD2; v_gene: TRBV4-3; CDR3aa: CASSQDGTSRDTQYF; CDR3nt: TGCGCCAGCAGCCAAGACGGGACTAGCAGAGATACGCAGTATTTT
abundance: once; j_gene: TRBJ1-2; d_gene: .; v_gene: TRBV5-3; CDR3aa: CASFKFPGHPNYGYTF; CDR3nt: TGTGCCAGCTTTAAATTTCCGGGACATCCGAACTATGGCTACACCTTC
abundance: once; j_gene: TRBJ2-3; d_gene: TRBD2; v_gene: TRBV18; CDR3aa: CASSPRTSGTDTQYF; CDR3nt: TGTGCCAGCTCACCAAGGACTAGCGGCACAGATACGCAGTATTTT
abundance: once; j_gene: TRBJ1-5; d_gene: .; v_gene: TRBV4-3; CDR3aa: CASSQDLQGWDQPQHF; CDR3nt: TGCGCCAGCAGCCAAGATCTTCAGGGGTGGGATCAGCCCCAGCATTTT
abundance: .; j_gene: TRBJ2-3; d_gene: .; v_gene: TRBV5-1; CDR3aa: CASSLRQAPDTQYF; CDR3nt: TGCGCCAGCAGCTTGAGGCAGGCCCCGGATACGCAGTATTTT
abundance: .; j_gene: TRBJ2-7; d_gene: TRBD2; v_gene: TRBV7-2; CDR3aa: CASSLRSSSGSYEQYF; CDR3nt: TGTGCCAGCAGCTTAAGAAGTTCTAGCGGCTCCTACGAGCAGTACTTC
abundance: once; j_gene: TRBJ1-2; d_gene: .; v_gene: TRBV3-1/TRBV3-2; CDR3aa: CASSPRGNYGYTF; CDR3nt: TGTGCCAGCAGCCCAAGGGGAAACTATGGCTACACCTTC
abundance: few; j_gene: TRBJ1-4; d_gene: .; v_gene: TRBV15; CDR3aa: CATSRVQGQRNEKLFF; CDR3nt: TGTGCCACCAGCAGAGTCCAGGGTCAGCGAAATGAAAAACTGTTTTTT
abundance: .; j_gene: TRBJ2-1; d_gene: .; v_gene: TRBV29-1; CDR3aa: CSASTGTPQGEQFF; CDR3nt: TGCAGCGCCAGTACCGGGACACCCCAGGGTGAGCAGTTCTTC
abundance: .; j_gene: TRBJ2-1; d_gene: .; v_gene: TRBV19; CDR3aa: CASSIKGLSNLYYNEQFF; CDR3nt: TGTGCCAGTAGTATCAAGGGGCTAAGTAACCTTTACTACAATGAGCAGTTCTTC
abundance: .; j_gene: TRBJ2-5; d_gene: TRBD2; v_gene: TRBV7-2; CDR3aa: CASSLRGRGDPPGRTQYF; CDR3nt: TGTGCCAGCAGCCTCCGGGGGCGGGGGGACCCGCCGGGACGGACCCAGTACTTC
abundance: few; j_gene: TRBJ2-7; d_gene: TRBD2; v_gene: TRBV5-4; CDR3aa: CASSSTSGIYEQYF; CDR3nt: TGTGCCAGCAGCTCGACTAGCGGGATTTACGAGCAGTACTTC
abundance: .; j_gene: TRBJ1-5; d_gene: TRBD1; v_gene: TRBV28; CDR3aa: CASKTGGNQPQHF; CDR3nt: TGTGCCAGCAAGACAGGGGGTAATCAGCCCCAGCATTTT
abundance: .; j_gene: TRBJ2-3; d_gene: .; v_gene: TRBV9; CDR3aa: CAASTGEGTDTQYF; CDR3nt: TGTGCCGCCTCAACCGGGGAGGGCACAGATACGCAGTATTTT
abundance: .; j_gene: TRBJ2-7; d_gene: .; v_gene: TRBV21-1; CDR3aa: CASSKEGGYEQYF; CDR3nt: TGTGCCAGCAGCAAAGAGGGGGGGTACGAGCAGTACTTC
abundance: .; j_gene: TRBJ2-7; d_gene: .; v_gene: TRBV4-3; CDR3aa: CASSQDKASGYEQYF; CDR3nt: TGCGCCAGCAGCCAAGATAAAGCGTCGGGCTACGAGCAGTACTTC
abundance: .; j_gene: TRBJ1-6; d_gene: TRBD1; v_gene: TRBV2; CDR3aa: CASSQHRGANSPLHF; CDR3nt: TGTGCCAGCAGTCAACACAGGGGAGCCAATTCACCCCTCCACTTT
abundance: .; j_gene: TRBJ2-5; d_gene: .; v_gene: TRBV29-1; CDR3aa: CSVEAPVGTRETQYF; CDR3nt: TGCAGCGTTGAAGCTCCAGTGGGGACAAGAGAGACCCAGTACTTC
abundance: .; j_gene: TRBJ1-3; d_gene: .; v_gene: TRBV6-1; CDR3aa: CASSDRRGLRNTIYF; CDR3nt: TGTGCCAGCAGTGACCGGAGGGGTCTTCGAAACACCATATATTTT
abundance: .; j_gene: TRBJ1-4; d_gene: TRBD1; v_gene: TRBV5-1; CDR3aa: CASSWTPGTVNEKLFF; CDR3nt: TGCGCCAGCAGTTGGACCCCCGGGACAGTAAATGAAAAACTGTTTTTT
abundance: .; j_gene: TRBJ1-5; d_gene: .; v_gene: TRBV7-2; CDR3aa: CASSHGGGNQPQHF; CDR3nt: TGTGCCAGCAGCCACGGGGGAGGGAATCAGCCCCAGCATTTT
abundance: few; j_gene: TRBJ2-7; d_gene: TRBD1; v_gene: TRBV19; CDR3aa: CASKQTGVSYEQYF; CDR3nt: TGTGCCAGTAAACAAACAGGGGTGTCCTACGAGCAGTACTTC
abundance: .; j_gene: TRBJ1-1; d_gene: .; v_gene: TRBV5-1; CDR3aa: CASSFSGQNTEAFF; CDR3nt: TGCGCCAGCAGCTTTTCGGGACAGAACACTGAAGCTTTCTTT
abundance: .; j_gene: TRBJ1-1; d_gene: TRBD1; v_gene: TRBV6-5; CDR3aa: CASSRDRGITEAFF; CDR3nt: TGTGCCAGCAGTAGGGACAGGGGAATCACTGAAGCTTTCTTT
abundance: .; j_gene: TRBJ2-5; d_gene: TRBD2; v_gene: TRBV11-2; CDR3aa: CASSPASGRSHLQETQYF; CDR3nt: TGTGCCAGCAGCCCGGCTAGCGGGAGGAGCCATTTGCAAGAGACCCAGTACTTC
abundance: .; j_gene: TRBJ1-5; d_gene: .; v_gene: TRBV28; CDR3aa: CASSLLQGSSNQPQHF; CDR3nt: TGTGCCAGCAGTTTGCTCCAGGGGTCGAGCAATCAGCCCCAGCATTTT
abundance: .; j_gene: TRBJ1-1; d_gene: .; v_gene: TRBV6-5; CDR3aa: CASSLDRNTEAFF; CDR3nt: TGTGCCAGCAGTTTGGACAGGAACACTGAAGCTTTCTTT
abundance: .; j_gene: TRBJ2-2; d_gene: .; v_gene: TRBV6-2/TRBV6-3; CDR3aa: CASSYNYPGELFF; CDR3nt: TGTGCCAGCAGTTACAACTATCCCGGGGAGCTGTTTTTT
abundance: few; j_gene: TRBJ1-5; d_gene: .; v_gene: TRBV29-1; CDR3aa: CSVGSQPQHF; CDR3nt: TGCAGCGTTGGGAGTCAGCCCCAGCATTTT